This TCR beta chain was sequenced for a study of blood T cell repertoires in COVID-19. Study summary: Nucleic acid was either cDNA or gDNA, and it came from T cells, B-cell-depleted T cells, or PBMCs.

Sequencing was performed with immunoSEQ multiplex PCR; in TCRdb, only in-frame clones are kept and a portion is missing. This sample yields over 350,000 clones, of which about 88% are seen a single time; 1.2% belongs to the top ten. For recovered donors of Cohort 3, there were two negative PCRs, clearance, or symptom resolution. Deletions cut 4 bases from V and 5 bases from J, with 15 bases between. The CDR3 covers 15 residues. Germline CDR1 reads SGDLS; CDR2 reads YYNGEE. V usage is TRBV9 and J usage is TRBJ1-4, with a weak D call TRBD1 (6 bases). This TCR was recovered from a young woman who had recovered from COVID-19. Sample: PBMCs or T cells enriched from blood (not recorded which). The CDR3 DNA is TGTGCCAGCAGCCCCCGGGACACTCCCAATGAAAAACTGTTTTTT. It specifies CASSPRDTPNEKLFF.